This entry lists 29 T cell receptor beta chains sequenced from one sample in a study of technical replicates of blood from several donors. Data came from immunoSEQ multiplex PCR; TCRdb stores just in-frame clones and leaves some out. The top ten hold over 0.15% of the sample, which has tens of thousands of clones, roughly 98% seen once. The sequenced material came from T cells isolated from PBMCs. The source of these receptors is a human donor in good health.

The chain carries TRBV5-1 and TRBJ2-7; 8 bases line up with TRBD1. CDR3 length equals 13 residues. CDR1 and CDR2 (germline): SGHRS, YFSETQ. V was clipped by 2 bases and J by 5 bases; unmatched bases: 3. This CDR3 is CASSFGQGDEQYF. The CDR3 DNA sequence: TGCGCCAGCAGCTTTGGACAGGGCGACGAGCAGTACTTC.

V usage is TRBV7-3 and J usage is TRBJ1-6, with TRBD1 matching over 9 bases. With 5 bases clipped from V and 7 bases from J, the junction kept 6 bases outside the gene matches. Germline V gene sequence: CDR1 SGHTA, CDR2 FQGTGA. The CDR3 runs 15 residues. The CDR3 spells CASSIGTGRNSPLHF. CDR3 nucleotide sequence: TGTGCCAGCAGCATAGGGACAGGGAGGAATTCACCCCTCCACTTT.

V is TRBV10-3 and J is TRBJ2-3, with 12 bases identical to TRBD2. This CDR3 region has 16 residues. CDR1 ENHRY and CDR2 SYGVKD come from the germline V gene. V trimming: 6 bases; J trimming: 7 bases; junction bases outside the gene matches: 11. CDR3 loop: CAIRDELAGGPNTQYF. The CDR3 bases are TGTGCCATCAGAGACGAACTAGCGGGGGGCCCCAATACGCAGTATTTT.

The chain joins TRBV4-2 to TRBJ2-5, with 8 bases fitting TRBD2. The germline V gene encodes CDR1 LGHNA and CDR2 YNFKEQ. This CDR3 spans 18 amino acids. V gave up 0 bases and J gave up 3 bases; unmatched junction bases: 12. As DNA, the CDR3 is TGTGCCAGCAGCCAAGAGTACGCAGCTAGCGGGTGGGAAGAGACCCAGTACTTC. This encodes CASSQEYAASGWEETQYF.

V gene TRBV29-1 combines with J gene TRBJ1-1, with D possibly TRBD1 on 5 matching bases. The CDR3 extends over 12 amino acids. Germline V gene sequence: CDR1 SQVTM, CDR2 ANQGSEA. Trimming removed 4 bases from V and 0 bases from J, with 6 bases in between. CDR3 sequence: CSVGQLNTEAFF. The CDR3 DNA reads TGCAGCGTTGGACAGCTGAACACTGAAGCTTTCTTT.

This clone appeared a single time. CDR3 coding DNA: TGTGCCAGCAGCGTAGGCCAGGGGTTCACCGCGAAGCAGTACTTC. It yields the protein CASSVGQGFTAKQYF. The chain is built from TRBV9 and TRBJ2-7; tentatively, D is TRBD1 (6 bases). Between the trimmed V and J ends, which lost 0 bases and 8 bases, there was a span of 18 bases. The V gene's germline CDR1 is SGDLS and CDR2 YYNGEE. CDR3 length equals 15 residues.

Here the CDR3 reads CASSQGTSGATWTQYF. The CDR3 DNA reads TGCGCCAGCAGCCAAGGCACTAGCGGGGCCACATGGACCCAGTACTTC. The gene calls are TRBV4-1 and TRBJ2-5; 10 bases match TRBD2. The CDR3 has 16 amino acids. CDR1 and CDR2 from the germline V gene are MGHRA and YSYEKL. Trimming removed 1 base from V and 7 bases from J; junction bases left unmatched: 9.

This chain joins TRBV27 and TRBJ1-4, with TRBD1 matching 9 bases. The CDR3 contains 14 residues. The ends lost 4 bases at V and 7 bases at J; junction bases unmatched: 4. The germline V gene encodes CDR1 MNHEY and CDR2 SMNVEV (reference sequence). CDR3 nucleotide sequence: TGTGCCAGCAGTTCCAGGACAGGGGTTGAAAAACTGTTTTTT. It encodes CASSSRTGVEKLFF.

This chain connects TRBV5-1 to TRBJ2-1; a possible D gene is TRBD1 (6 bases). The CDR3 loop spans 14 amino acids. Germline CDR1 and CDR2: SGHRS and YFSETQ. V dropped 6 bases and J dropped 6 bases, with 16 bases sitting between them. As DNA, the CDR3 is TGCGCCAGCACCCCCGGGACATTGGTCAATGAGCAGTTCTTC. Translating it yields CASTPGTLVNEQFF.

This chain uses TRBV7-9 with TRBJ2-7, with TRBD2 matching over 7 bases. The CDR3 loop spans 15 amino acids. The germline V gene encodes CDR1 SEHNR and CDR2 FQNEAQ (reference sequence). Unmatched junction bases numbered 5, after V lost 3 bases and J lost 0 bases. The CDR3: CASSFPSGTSYEQYF. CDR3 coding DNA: TGTGCCAGCAGCTTTCCTAGCGGAACCTCCTACGAGCAGTACTTC.

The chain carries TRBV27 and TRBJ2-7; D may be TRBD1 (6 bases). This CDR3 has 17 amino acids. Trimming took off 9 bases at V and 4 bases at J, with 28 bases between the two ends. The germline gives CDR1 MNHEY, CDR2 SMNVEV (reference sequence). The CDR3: CASTKPNRELTLYEQYF. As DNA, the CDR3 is TGTGCCAGTACCAAACCGAACAGGGAGCTTACCCTGTACGAGCAGTACTTC.

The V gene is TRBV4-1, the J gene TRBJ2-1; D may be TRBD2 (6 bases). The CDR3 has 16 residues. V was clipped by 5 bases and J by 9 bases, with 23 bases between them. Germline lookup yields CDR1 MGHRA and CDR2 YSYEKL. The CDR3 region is CASSTTGESLSTEQFF. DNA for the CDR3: TGCGCCAGCAGCACAACGGGGGAGTCCCTTAGTACTGAGCAGTTCTTC.

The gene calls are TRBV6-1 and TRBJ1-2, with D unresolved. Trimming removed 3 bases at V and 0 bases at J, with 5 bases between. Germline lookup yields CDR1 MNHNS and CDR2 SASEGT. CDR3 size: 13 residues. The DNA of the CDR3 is TGTGCCAGCAGTGACAGTTCTAACTATGGCTACACCTTC. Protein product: CASSDSSNYGYTF.

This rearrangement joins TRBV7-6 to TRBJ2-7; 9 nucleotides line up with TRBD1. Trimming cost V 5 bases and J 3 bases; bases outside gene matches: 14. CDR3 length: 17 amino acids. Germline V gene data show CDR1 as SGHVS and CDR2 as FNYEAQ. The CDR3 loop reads CASSPPTGTGLGYEQYF. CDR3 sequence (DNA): TGTGCCAGCAGCCCTCCAACGGGGACAGGGCTAGGCTACGAGCAGTACTTC.

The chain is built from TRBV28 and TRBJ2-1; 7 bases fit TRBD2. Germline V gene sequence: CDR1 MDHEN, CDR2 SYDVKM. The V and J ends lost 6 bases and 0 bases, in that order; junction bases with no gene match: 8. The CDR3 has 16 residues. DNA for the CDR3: TGTGCCAGCAGCCGTCTAGCGGCGAGCTCCTACAATGAGCAGTTCTTC. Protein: CASSRLAASSYNEQFF.

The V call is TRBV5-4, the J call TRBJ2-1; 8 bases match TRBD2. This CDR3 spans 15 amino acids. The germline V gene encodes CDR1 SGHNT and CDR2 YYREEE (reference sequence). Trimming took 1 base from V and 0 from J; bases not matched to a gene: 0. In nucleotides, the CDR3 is TGTGCCAGCAGCTTGAGCGGGAGCTCCTACAATGAGCAGTTCTTC. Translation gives CASSLSGSSYNEQFF.

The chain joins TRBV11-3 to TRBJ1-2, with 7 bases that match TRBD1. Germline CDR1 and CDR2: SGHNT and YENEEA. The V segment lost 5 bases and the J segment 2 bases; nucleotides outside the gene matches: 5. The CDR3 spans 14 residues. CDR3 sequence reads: CASSLGQDNYGYTF. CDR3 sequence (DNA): TGTGCCAGCAGCCTAGGACAGGACAACTATGGCTACACCTTC.

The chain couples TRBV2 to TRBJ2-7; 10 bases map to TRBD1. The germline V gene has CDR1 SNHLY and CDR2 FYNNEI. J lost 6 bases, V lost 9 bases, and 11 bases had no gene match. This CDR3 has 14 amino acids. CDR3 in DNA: TGTGCCAGTTCCGGGACAGGGGTTTTCAGCGAGCAGTACTTC. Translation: CASSGTGVFSEQYF.

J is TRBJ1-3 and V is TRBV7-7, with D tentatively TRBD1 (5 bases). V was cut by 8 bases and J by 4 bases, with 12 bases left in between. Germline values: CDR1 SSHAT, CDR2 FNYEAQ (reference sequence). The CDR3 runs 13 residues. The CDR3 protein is CASSAGNGNTIYF. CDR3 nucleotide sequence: TGTGCCAGCTCAGCAGGGAACGGAAACACCATATATTTT.

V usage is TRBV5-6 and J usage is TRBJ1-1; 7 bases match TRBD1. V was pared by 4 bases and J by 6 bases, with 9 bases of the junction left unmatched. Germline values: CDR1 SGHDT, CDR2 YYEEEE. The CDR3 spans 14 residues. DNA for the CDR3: TGTGCCAGCAGCAGACCGGGACAGAGGTCTGAAGCTTTCTTT. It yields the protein CASSRPGQRSEAFF.

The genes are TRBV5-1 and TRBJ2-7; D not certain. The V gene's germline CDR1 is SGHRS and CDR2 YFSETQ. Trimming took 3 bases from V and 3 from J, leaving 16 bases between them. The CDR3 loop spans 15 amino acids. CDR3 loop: CASSSPGAGNYEQYF. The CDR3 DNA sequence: TGCGCCAGCAGCTCCCCCGGTGCAGGCAACTACGAGCAGTACTTC.

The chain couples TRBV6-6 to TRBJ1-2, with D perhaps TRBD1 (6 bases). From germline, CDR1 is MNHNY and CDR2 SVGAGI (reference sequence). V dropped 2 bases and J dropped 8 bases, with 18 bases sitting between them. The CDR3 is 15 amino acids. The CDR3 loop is CASSYIQGWAGGYTF. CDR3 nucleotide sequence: TGTGCCAGCAGTTACATCCAGGGGTGGGCTGGCGGCTACACCTTC.

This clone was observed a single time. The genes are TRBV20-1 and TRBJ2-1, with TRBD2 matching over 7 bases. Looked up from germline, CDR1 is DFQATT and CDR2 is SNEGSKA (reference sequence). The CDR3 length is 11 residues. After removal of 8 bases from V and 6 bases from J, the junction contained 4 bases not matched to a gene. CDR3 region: CSLASGNEQFF. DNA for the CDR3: TGCAGTCTGGCTAGCGGCAATGAGCAGTTCTTC.

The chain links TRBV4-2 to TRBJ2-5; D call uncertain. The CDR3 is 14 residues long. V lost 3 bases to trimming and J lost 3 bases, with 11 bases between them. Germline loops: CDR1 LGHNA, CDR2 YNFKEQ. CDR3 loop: CASSHPEREETQYF. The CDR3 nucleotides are TGTGCCAGCAGCCATCCCGAGAGAGAAGAGACCCAGTACTTC.

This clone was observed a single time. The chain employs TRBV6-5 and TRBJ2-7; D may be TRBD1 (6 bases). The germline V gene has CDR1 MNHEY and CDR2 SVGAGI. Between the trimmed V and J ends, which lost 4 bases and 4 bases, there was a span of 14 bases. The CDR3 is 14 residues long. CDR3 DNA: TGTGCCAGCAGTTTATGGCCGGGACAATACGAGCAGTACTTC. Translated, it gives CASSLWPGQYEQYF.

Here the CDR3 DNA reads TGTGCCAGCAGCTTAGACGGGAGGTCCTACAATGAGCAGTTCTTC. This encodes CASSLDGRSYNEQFF. The chain combines TRBV7-2 with TRBJ2-1, with 7 positions matching TRBD2. Germline trimming cut 1 base from V and 1 base from J; bases unmatched to any gene: 1. Germline loops: CDR1 SGHTA, CDR2 FQGNSA. The CDR3 has 15 residues.

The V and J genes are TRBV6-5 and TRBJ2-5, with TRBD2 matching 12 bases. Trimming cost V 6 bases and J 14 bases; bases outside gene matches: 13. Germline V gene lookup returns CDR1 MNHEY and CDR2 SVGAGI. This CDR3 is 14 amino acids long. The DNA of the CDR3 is TGTGCCAGCAGCCCAAATACTAGCGGGAGGAGCCCATACTTC. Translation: CASSPNTSGRSPYF.

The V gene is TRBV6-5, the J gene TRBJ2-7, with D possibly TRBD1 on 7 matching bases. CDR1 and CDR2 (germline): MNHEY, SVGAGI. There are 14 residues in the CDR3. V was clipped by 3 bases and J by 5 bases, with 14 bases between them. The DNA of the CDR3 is TGTGCCAGCAGTTATGGTCAGGGGGGCAACGAGCAGTACTTC. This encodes CASSYGQGGNEQYF.

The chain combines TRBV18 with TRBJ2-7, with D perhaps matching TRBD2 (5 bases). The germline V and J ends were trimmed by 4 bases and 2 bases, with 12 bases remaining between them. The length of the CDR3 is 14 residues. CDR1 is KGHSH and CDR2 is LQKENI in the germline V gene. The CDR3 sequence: CASSLTGITYEQYF. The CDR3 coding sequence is TGTGCCAGCTCACTTACCGGGATTACCTACGAGCAGTACTTC.